This T cell receptor beta chain emerged from a study of PD-1 blockade in classical Hodgkin lymphoma. Notes on the study in general: As was reported, newly diagnosed patients showed lower baseline TCR diversity than healthy donors did. Still unresolved is the cause of the repertoire differences, which may be disease activity or prior therapy.

This table comes from immunoSEQ multiplex PCR, and its TCRdb copy is limited to in-frame clones, with some not included. This sample carries 17,000 or so clones, about four fifths of them seen once, and the ten largest clones take less than 8.5%. The time point is: newly diagnosed, previously untreated cHL patient sample. Untreated, newly diagnosed classical Hodgkin lymphoma PBMCs were used for comparison. This clone was counted once. What it binds is unknown. The sample comprised peripheral blood mononuclear cells (PBMCs). The source is a human donor with classical Hodgkin lymphoma.

The CDR3 region is CSVNVGTGDPAAETQYF. The CDR3 bases are TGCAGCGTTAATGTGGGGACAGGGGACCCTGCGGCGGAGACCCAGTACTTC. The chain employs TRBV29-1 and TRBJ2-5; TRBD1 matches 10 bases. The CDR3 is made up of 17 amino acids. Looked up from germline, CDR1 is SQVTM and CDR2 is ANQGSEA. J was trimmed by 5 bases and V by 5 bases; bases with no gene match: 17.